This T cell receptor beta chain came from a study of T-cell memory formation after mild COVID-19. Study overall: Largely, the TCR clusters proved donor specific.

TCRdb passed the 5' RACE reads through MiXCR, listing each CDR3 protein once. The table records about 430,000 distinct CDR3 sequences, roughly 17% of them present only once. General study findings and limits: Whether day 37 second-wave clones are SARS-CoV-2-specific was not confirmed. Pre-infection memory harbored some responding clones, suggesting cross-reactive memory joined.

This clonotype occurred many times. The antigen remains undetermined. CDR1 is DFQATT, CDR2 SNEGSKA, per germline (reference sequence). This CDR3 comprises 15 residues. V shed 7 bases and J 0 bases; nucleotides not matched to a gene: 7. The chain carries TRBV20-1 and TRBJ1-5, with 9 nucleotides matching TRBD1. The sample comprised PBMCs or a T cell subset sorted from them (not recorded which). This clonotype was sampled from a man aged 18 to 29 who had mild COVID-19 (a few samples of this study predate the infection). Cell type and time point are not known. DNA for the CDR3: TGCAGTGTTAAACAGGGGGCTGGTAGCAATCAGCCCCAGCATTTT. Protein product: CSVKQGAGSNQPQHF.